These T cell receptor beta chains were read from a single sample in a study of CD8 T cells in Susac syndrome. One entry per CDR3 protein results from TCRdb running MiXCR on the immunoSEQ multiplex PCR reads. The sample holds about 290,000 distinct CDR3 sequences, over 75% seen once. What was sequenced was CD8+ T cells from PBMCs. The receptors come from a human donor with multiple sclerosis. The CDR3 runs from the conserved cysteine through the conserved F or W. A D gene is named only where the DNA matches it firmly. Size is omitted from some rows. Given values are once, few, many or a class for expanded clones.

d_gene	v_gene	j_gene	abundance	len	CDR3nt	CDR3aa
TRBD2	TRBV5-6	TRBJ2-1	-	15	TGTGCCAGCAGCTTGGCAGCGGGAGCCTACAATGAGCAGTTCTTC	CASSLAAGAYNEQFF
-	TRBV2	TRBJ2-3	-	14	TGTGCCAGCGCGCCGGGGGCCAGCACAGATACGCAGTATTTT	CASAPGASTDTQYF
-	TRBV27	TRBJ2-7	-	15	TGTGCCAGCAGTTTATCCAGGGCCCTCTCCTACGAGCAGTACTTC	CASSLSRALSYEQYF
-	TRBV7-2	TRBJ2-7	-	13	TGTGCCAGCCGACAGTGGCTTACTACGGTGCAGTACTTC	CASRQWLTTVQYF
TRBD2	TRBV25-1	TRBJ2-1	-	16	TGTGCCAGCAGTGAATGGGAAGCGGGAGAAGACAATGAGCAGTCCTTC	CASSEWEAGEDNEQSF
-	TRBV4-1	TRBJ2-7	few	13	TGCGCCAGCAGTCGCGGACTCGTTTACGAGCAGTACTTC	CASSRGLVYEQYF
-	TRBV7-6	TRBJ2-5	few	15	TGTGCCAGCAGCTCCAACCGCGTGGGGTGGGAGACCCAGTACTTC	CASSSNRVGWETQYF
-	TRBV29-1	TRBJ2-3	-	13	TGCAGCGTTGAAACGATTAGCACAGATACGCAGTATTTT	CSVETISTDTQYF
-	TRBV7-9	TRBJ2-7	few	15	TGTGCCAGCAGCTTAGGGGCAGGGGGGGGCCACGAGCAGTACTTC	CASSLGAGGGHEQYF
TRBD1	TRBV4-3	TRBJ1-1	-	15	TGCGCCAGCAGCCAAGATACAGGGGGCGAAACTGAAGCTTTCTTT	CASSQDTGGETEAFF
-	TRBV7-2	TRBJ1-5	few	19	TGTGCCAGCAGCTTAGCCGATAGCGGCGCGGATTATAGCAATCAGCCCCAGCATTTT	CASSLADSGADYSNQPQHF
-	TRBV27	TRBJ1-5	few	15	TGTGCCAGCAGTTTATCGTGGGGTAGCAATCAGCCCCAGCATTTT	CASSLSWGSNQPQHF
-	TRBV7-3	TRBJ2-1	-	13	TGTGCCAGCAGCTTATCCCAGTACAATGAGCAGTTCTTC	CASSLSQYNEQFF
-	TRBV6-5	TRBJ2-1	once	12	TGTGCCAGCCACGATGGAGGGAATGAGCAGTTCTTC	CASHDGGNEQFF
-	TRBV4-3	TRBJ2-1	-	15	TGCGCCAGCAGCCACCTCCCTTGGGCGCCTGATGAGCAGTTCTTC	CASSHLPWAPDEQFF
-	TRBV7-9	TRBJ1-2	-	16	TGTGCCAGCAGCCCAGTGACAACTCCAGGAGCTTATGGCTACACCTTC	CASSPVTTPGAYGYTF
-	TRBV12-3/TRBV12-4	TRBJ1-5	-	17	TGTGCCAGCAGTCACTCGGGACTAGGCAGGTCCGGTCAGCCCCAGCATTTT	CASSHSGLGRSGQPQHF
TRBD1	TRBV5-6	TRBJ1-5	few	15	TGTGCCAGCAGCTTGGAGGGACAGTTCAATCAGCCCCAGCATTTT	CASSLEGQFNQPQHF
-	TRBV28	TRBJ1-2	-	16	TGTGCCAGCATCTCCACAACGACCGGGAGACTCCCAGGCTACACCTTC	CASISTTTGRLPGYTF
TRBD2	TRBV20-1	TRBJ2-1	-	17	TGCAGTGCTAGAGATGGGACTAGCGGGAGCTCCTACAATGAGCAGTTCTTC	CSARDGTSGSSYNEQFF
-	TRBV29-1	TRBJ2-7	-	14	TGCAGCGTTGTTCGCCCAGATTCTACCTACGAGCAGTACTTC	CSVVRPDSTYEQYF
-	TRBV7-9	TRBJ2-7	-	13	TGTGCCAGCAGGGCCCTAGACAGCTACGAGCAGTACTTC	CASRALDSYEQYF
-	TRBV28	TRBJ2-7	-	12	TGTGCCAGCAGCCCGACCCGCAACGAGCAGTACTTC	CASSPTRNEQYF
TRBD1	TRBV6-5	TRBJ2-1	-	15	TGTGCCAGCAGTTACTCGGGGACAGGGATAAAGGAGCAGTTCTTC	CASSYSGTGIKEQFF
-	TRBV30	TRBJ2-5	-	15	TGTGCCTGGAGCCCCCACCTCGGGGCCGTGGAGACCCAGTACTTC	CAWSPHLGAVETQYF
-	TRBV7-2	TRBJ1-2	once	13	TGTGCCAGCCTAGGAGGGACTAACTATGGCTACACCTTC	CASLGGTNYGYTF
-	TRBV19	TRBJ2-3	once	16	TGTGCCAGTAGTCCGGACTCAAGAGGGAGCACAGATACGCAGTATTTT	CASSPDSRGSTDTQYF
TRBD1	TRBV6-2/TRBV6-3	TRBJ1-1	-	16	TGTGCCAGCAGTTACGTTTGGTCCCAGGGGGCCACTGAAGCTTTCTTT	CASSYVWSQGATEAFF
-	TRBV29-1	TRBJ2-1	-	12	TGCAGCGTTGACCCAGAGCGGGCTGAGCAGTTCTTC	CSVDPERAEQFF
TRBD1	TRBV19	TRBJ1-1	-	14	TGTGCCAGTAACCCCGACAGGGAAAGGACTGAAGCTTTCTTT	CASNPDRERTEAFF
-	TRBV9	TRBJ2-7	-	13	TGTGCCAGCAGCGTAGACGGACCGGGCGAGCAGTACTTC	CASSVDGPGEQYF
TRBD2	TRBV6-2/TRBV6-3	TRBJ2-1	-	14	TGTGCCAGCAGCTACTTGACTAGCGGGGAGCACCCGTTCTTC	CASSYLTSGEHPFF
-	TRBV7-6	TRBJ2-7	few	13	TGTGCCAGCAGCCCAACTAATTCCTACGAGCAGTACTTC	CASSPTNSYEQYF
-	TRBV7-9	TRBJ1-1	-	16	TGTGCCAGCAGCCAATTTTCCACAGGGTCGAACACTGAAGCTTTCTTT	CASSQFSTGSNTEAFF
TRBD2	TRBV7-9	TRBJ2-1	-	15	TGTGCCAGCAGCGGGACTAGCGGGAGGAGCTATGAGCAGTTCTTC	CASSGTSGRSYEQFF
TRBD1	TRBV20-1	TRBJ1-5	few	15	TGCAGTGCTATCCACGGGGACAGGACAAAGGGGCCCCAGCATTTT	CSAIHGDRTKGPQHF
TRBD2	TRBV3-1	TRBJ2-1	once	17	TGTGCCAGCAGCCAAGGGAAAAGCGGGAGATTCGGCAATGAGCAGTTCTTC	CASSQGKSGRFGNEQFF
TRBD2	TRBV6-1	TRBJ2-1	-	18	TGTGCCAGTTCTCTACTGGCTAGCGGGAGGGCTCCCTTCAATGAGCAGTTCTTC	CASSLLASGRAPFNEQFF
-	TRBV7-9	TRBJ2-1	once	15	TGTGCCAGCAACCCCTCCTTGACAGATTACAATGAGCAGTTCTTC	CASNPSLTDYNEQFF
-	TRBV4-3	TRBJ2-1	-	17	TGCGCCAGCAGCCAAGATTACCGCAACAGGATAAACAATGAGCAGTTCTTC	CASSQDYRNRINNEQFF
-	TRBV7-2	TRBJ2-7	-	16	TGTGCCAGCAGCTTAGTCCCCGACATGTATTCCTACGAGCAGTACTTC	CASSLVPDMYSYEQYF
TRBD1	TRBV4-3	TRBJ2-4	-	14	TGCGCCAGCAGCCAGGGAACAGGGGTCGACATTCAGTACTTC	CASSQGTGVDIQYF
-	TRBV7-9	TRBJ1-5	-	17	TGTGCCAGCAGCCCCGGACAAGGGATCCCGAGCAATCAGCCCCAGCATTTT	CASSPGQGIPSNQPQHF
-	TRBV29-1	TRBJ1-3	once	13	TGCAGCGCCGAAGGGGGGGCAGGAAACACCATATATTTT	CSAEGGAGNTIYF
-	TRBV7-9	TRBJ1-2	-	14	TGTGCCAGCAGCTTAGCCGGAGCTATCTATGGCTACACCTTC	CASSLAGAIYGYTF
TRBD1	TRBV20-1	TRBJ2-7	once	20	TGCAGTGCTAGAGATTATAGGGGACAGGGGGCCCGGGTGAACCCTCTCGAGCAGTACTTC	CSARDYRGQGARVNPLEQYF
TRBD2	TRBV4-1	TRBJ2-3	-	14	TGCGCCAGCAGCCCACTAGCGGGAAGAGATACGCAGTATTTT	CASSPLAGRDTQYF
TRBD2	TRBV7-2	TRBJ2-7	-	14	TGTGCCAGCAGCACTAGCGGCTTCTCCTACGAGCAGTACTTC	CASSTSGFSYEQYF
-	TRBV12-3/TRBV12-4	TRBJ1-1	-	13	TGTGCCAGCAGTTTAATCCCAGGGACTGAAGCTTTCTTT	CASSLIPGTEAFF
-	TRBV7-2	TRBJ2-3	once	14	TGTGCCAGCAGCTTAGGAATAGGTAGAGATACGCAGTATTTT	CASSLGIGRDTQYF
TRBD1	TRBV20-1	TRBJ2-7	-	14	TGCAGTGCTAGACCGGACAGGGGGCTAACCGAGCAGTACTTC	CSARPDRGLTEQYF
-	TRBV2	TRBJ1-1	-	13	TGTGCCAGCAGTGAAATGGTGGGCACTGAAGCTTTCTTT	CASSEMVGTEAFF